The sequence of this T cell receptor (beta chain) was determined in a study of T cell responses to AZD1222 COVID-19 vaccine. Second doses that came at about 4 or about 12 weeks were put together. The protocol was immunoSEQ multiplex PCR, while the TCRdb copy is restricted to in-frame clones and leaves out a portion. This table has tens of thousands of clones, approximately 80% appearing once. Between the trimmed V and J ends, which lost 4 bases and 12 bases, there was a span of 10 bases. The CDR3 extends over 12 amino acids. Germline-derived CDR1 and CDR2 are SNHLY and FYNNEI. Notes on the study in general: Mostly white British, mostly female donors; authors suggested clonal diversity may be underestimated. Rises in breadth and depth of Spike-specific TCRs came after two AZD1222 doses.

Of note for this clone: Its matching antigen is unknown.

This chain connects TRBV2 to TRBJ1-6, with a possible D match to TRBD1 (6 bases). Source: peripheral blood, taken 28 days after the second AZD1222 dose. The TCR originated in an adult who received the AZD1222 COVID-19 vaccine. The CDR3 region is CASSVKGGPLHF. In DNA, the CDR3 is TGTGCCAGCAGTGTAAAGGGGGGACCCCTCCACTTT.